This paragraph covers one TCR beta chain sequence. This clonotype was observed a handful of times. The antigen it recognizes is unknown. One base away there is no much larger clone; base qualities are not given. These data belong to a study of T-cell reconstitution after alpha-beta-depleted transplantation in children (dated by TCRdb to about 2016). About the investigation overall: T-cell immune reconstitution after TCRalphabeta/CD19-depleted allogeneic hematopoietic cell transplantation in children was quantitatively tracked in the study by means of TCR repertoire profiling.

The library was made by PCR. The sample was run on an Illumina HiSeq 2500. TCR libraries were prepared with molecular barcoding, using unique molecular identifiers to normalize TCRbeta repertoire quantification. TCRdb reprocessed the public reads (quality trimming at Q25 with fastp, clone calling with MiXCR) and kept in-frame beta chains. All rows with the same CDR3 protein become a single entry with the most common DNA and genes. The sample profile shows around 800,000 distinct CDR3 sequences; less than 20% of them were found once. Of the sample, approximately 5% falls within the top ten clones. Taken from cysteine to phenylalanine, the CDR3 has 15 residues. Just CDR3 DNA is preserved here, 45 bases in frame from base 1. Reading the germline V gene gives CDR1 SGHRS and CDR2 YFSETQ. The junction carries 16 bases between V and J, which are trimmed by 3 bases and 4 bases respectively. This specimen's treatment or condition label, per the study, means: allogeneic hematopoietic cell transplantation with graft depleted of TCRalphabeta T cells and CD19 B cells. TCRalphabeta/CD19-depleted allogeneic hematopoietic cell grafts were given to the transplant recipients, all of whom were children.

On the study overall, not on this receptor specifically: Hyperexpanded clone frequencies declined over subsequent months; after one year, T-cell counts and TCRbeta diversity were mostly attributed to newly produced T cells. Apparently early alphabetaT-cell count recovery about two months after transplant reportedly relied on only several hundred rapidly expanded clones derived from non-depleted graft cells. The high TCRbeta diversity at day 60 in some patients was ascribed to recipient T cells and intrathymic progenitors that had survived conditioning.

The clonotype originates from a male patient between 10 and 17 years old who had a stem cell transplant for acute lymphoblastic leukemia, so the T cells may come from the graft donor. The sample in question was PBMCs, mostly from graft donor cells, obtained 360 days after TCRalphabeta/CD19-depleted stem cell transplant. This chain joins TRBV5-1 to TRBJ1-1; the D gene is not confidently resolved. The CDR3 region: CASSSDRNGVTEAFF. In nucleotide form, the sequence is TGCGCCAGCAGCTCTGACCGAAACGGCGTCACTGAAGCTTTCTTT.